The 18 T cell receptor beta chains below come from one sample, sequenced in a study of blood T cell repertoires in COVID-19. Measured with immunoSEQ multiplex PCR; TCRdb has only the in-frame clones, and not every one. The sample yields roughly 140,000 clones, 70% to 85% seen once. Sequenced input: peripheral blood. The receptors stem from a woman between 50 and 59 years old in a cohort sampled during active or convalescent COVID-19.

This chain uses TRBV12-3 or TRBV12-4 with TRBJ1-2; D gene uncertain. This CDR3 has 13 amino acids. Between the trimmed V and J ends, which lost 3 bases and 6 bases, there was a span of 11 bases. This CDR3 reads CASSLRGQNGYTF. CDR3 bases: TGTGCCAGCAGTTTGCGGGGTCAAAATGGCTACACCTTC.

This chain joins TRBV29-1 and TRBJ2-5, with TRBD1 matching 10 bases. V lost 5 bases to trimming and J lost 4 bases; unmatched junction nucleotides: 4. Germline CDR1 and CDR2: SQVTM and ANQGSEA. The CDR3 has 13 residues. The CDR3 bases are TGCAGCGTTAGGGACAGGGGTGTAGAGACCCAGTACTTC. Amino acids: CSVRDRGVETQYF.

CDR3 sequence reads: CASSYSKWGGFYEQYF. CDR3 nucleotide sequence: TGTGCCAGCAGTTACTCGAAGTGGGGGGGCTTTTACGAGCAGTACTTC. J is TRBJ2-7 and V is TRBV6-2 or TRBV6-3; possibly TRBD2 for D (7 bases). The germline CDR1 and CDR2 sequences are MNHEY and SVGEGT. This CDR3 comprises 16 residues. Trimming removed 0 bases at V and 4 bases at J, with 16 bases between.

The CDR3 sequence is CASSSHRGHYEQYF. CDR3 in DNA: TGTGCCAGCAGTTCCCACAGGGGGCACTACGAGCAGTACTTC. The chain couples TRBV27 to TRBJ2-7, with TRBD1 matching 9 bases. This CDR3 comprises 14 residues. Looked up from germline, CDR1 is MNHEY and CDR2 is SMNVEV (reference sequence). The V and J ends lost 4 bases and 3 bases, in that order; junction bases with no gene match: 4.

V gene TRBV2 combines with J gene TRBJ1-2; TRBD1 matches at 10 bases. The CDR3 extends over 12 amino acids. Trimming removed 6 bases from V and 8 bases from J; junction bases left unmatched: 3. The germline CDR1 and CDR2 sequences are SNHLY and FYNNEI. The CDR3 bases are TGTGCCAGCAGGGGACAGGGGAGCGGCTACACCTTC. It encodes CASRGQGSGYTF. The full variable domain, completed using reference TRBV2 and TRBJ1-2, is EPEVTQTPSHQVTQMGQEVILRCVPISNHLYFYWYRQILGQKVEFLVSFYNNEISEKSEIFDDQFSVERPDGSNFTLKIRSTKLEDSAMYFCASRGQGSGYTFGSGTRLTVV.

This clone has a single count. J is TRBJ2-3 and V is TRBV5-1, with TRBD2 identical over 7 bases. Germline V CDR1 and CDR2: SGHRS, YFSETQ. The CDR3 consists of 14 residues. With 3 bases clipped from V and 5 bases from J, the junction kept 6 bases outside the gene matches. The DNA for the CDR3 is TGCGCCAGCAGCTGGTCAGCGGGGAAAGATACGCAGTATTTT. It yields the protein CASSWSAGKDTQYF.

V gene TRBV5-6 combines with J gene TRBJ2-3; D gene ambiguous. The CDR3 is made up of 14 amino acids. Germline CDR1 and CDR2: SGHDT and YYEEEE. V dropped 3 bases and J dropped 0 bases, with 8 bases sitting between them. The chain's CDR3 is CASSWRGSTDTQYF. Here the CDR3 DNA reads TGTGCCAGCAGCTGGAGAGGTAGCACAGATACGCAGTATTTT. The whole variable domain, remainder taken from reference TRBV5-6 and TRBJ2-3, is DAGVTQSPTHLIKTRGQQVTLRCSPKSGHDTVSWYQQALGQGPQFIFQYYEEEERQRGNFPDRFSGHQFPNYSSELNVNALLLGDSALYLCASSWRGSTDTQYFGPGTRLTVL.

The chain links TRBV5-1 to TRBJ1-2; weak D call: TRBD1 (5 bases). V lost 2 bases and J 6 bases, leaving 14 bases between the germline ends. The germline V gene has CDR1 SGHRS and CDR2 YFSETQ. This CDR3 is built from 14 residues. CDR3 DNA sequence: TGCGCCAGCAGCTTTACCAGGGAGGTTCATGGCTACACCTTC. Translation: CASSFTREVHGYTF.

The V and J genes are TRBV27 and TRBJ2-1, with TRBD2 matching over 8 bases. This CDR3 has 16 amino acids. V gave up 2 bases and J gave up 4 bases; unmatched junction bases: 7. Germline V gene data show CDR1 as MNHEY and CDR2 as SMNVEV (reference sequence). The CDR3 nucleotides are TGTGCCAGCAGTTTACCTTCCCGGGGGGGTTACAATGAGCAGTTCTTC. It encodes CASSLPSRGGYNEQFF.

V is TRBV25-1 and J is TRBJ1-3; a possible D gene is TRBD1 (5 bases). There are 14 residues in the CDR3. Germline CDR1 and CDR2: MGHDK and SYGVNS. V was pared by 3 bases and J by 4 bases, with 10 bases between. CDR3 region: CASSDRAQGNTIYF. The CDR3 region has the DNA TGTGCCAGCAGTGACAGGGCGCAAGGAAACACCATATATTTT.

The chain uses TRBV5-1 and TRBJ1-1; D is unclear. The V gene's germline CDR1 is SGHRS and CDR2 YFSETQ. CDR3 length equals 14 residues. The V gene lost 4 bases and the J gene lost 8 bases, with 18 bases spanning the gap. The CDR3: CASSPRSIEGEAFF. Written as DNA, the CDR3 is TGCGCCAGCAGCCCGCGGTCAATTGAGGGAGAAGCTTTCTTT.

This clone appeared a single time. The V and J genes are TRBV19 and TRBJ1-5, with D perhaps TRBD1 (5 bases). The V end lost 9 bases, the J end lost 4 bases, and 19 bases lay between the germline ends. The germline gives CDR1 LNHDA, CDR2 SQIVND (reference sequence). The CDR3 runs 15 residues. CDR3 coding DNA: TGTGCCAGCCGGAAGACAGACTTAGGGAATCAGCCCCAGCATTTT. It encodes CASRKTDLGNQPQHF.

The J gene is TRBJ1-1, the V gene TRBV4-1, with 9 bases that match TRBD1. The CDR3 totals 15 residues. The germline V gene encodes CDR1 MGHRA and CDR2 YSYEKL. After removal of 3 bases from V and 3 bases from J, the junction contained 5 bases not matched to a gene. CDR3: CASSQHDRGYTEAFF. In DNA, the CDR3 is TGCGCCAGCAGCCAGCACGACAGGGGGTACACTGAAGCTTTCTTT.

The chain joins TRBV5-1 to TRBJ2-5; 8 bases align to TRBD1. Germline V gene sequence: CDR1 SGHRS, CDR2 YFSETQ. With V trimmed by 4 bases and J by 4 bases, 18 bases remained unmatched. The CDR3 consists of 18 residues. CDR3 residues: CASSLTFMTGASGETQYF. The CDR3 DNA sequence: TGCGCCAGCAGCCTGACTTTTATGACAGGGGCGTCAGGAGAGACCCAGTACTTC.

This chain joins TRBV24-1 and TRBJ1-6; 9 positions match TRBD1. V shed 3 bases and J 10 bases; nucleotides not matched to a gene: 3. This CDR3 spans 14 amino acids. Per germline, CDR1 KGHDR and CDR2 SFDVKD. CDR3 in DNA: TGTGCCACCAGTGATGGGACAGGGTCCTCACCCCTCCACTTT. It yields the protein CATSDGTGSSPLHF.

This clone was seen just once. The chain combines TRBV2 with TRBJ1-1; TRBD1 is a possible D gene (6 bases). Germline V CDR1 and CDR2: SNHLY, FYNNEI. Deletions cut 7 bases from V and 1 base from J, with 10 bases between. The CDR3 totals 13 residues. The DNA of the CDR3 is TGTGCCAGCAAAGGACAGCCGAACACTGAAGCTTTCTTT. The encoded protein is CASKGQPNTEAFF.

The rearrangement joins TRBV28 to TRBJ1-2; a weak D match, TRBD1 (5 bases). Germline CDR1 is MDHEN and CDR2 is SYDVKM. The CDR3 spans 18 residues. Trimming shortened V by 7 bases and J by 5 bases, and 29 bases separated the two germline ends. For the CDR3, the DNA is TGTGCCAGCACCTTCCCGTCTGGACAAGCCCCGGCTCTATATGGCTACACCTTC. Translation gives CASTFPSGQAPALYGYTF.

The chain joins TRBV5-1 to TRBJ1-1; D possibly corresponds to TRBD1 (5 bases). This CDR3 is 14 amino acids long. Trimming left V 4 bases short and J 4 bases short, with 14 bases between. Germline CDR1 and CDR2: SGHRS and YFSETQ. The CDR3 reads CASSLQRGSTEAFF. The CDR3 DNA is TGCGCCAGCAGCCTGCAAAGGGGAAGCACTGAAGCTTTCTTT.